The 16 T cell receptor beta chains given below trace back to one sample, sequenced in a study of blood T cell repertoires in COVID-19. Sequenced by immunoSEQ multiplex PCR; TCRdb stores in-frame clones only, minus some. Among around 70,000 clones listed, 70% to 80% were seen once. Material: peripheral blood. These receptor sequences come from a human donor in a cohort sampled during active COVID-19.

The chain carries TRBV5-4 and TRBJ2-7; the D is unclear. The germline V and J ends were trimmed by 1 base and 0 bases, with 11 bases remaining between them. The CDR3 runs to 15 residues. CDR1 is SGHNT, CDR2 YYREEE, per germline (reference sequence). CDR3 sequence (DNA): TGTGCCAGCAGCTTGACCCCGCAGATCTCCTACGAGCAGTACGTC. Translating it yields CASSLTPQISYEQYV.

CDR3 coding DNA: TGTGCCAGCAGTAGCGGACAGCCCCCTTATGGCTACACCTTC. Its translation: CASSSGQPPYGYTF. The chain carries TRBV27 and TRBJ1-2; D is possibly TRBD1 (6 bases). Trimming took 5 bases from V and 5 from J, leaving 15 bases between them. The CDR3 loop spans 14 amino acids. CDR1 is MNHEY, CDR2 SMNVEV, per germline (reference sequence).

This chain connects TRBV6-2 or TRBV6-3 to TRBJ2-3; 9 positions match TRBD1. Unmatched junction bases numbered 6, after V lost 2 bases and J lost 6 bases. Germline V lookup: CDR1 MNHEY, CDR2 SVGEGT. The CDR3 runs to 15 residues. CDR3 sequence (DNA): TGTGCCAGCAGTTACCCTGACAGGGGGAGGGATACGCAGTATTTT. It translates to CASSYPDRGRDTQYF.

The genes are TRBV11-3 and TRBJ2-7; TRBD1 matches 8 bases. This CDR3 is 15 amino acids long. J was trimmed by 3 bases and V by 1 base; bases with no gene match: 5. Germline V CDR1 and CDR2: SGHNT, YENEEA. The CDR3 is CASSLGGQGFYEQYV. In DNA form, the CDR3 reads TGTGCCAGCAGCTTAGGAGGACAGGGATTCTACGAGCAGTACGTC.

V is TRBV6-5 and J is TRBJ2-7; 8 positions agree with TRBD2. V was pared by 0 bases and J by 6 bases, with 4 bases of the junction left unmatched. The CDR3 extends over 14 amino acids. The germline V gene encodes CDR1 MNHEY and CDR2 SVGAGI. This CDR3 is CASSYSRGAGEQYV. CDR3 DNA sequence: TGTGCCAGCAGTTACTCGCGGGGGGCGGGCGAGCAGTACGTC.

The gene calls are TRBV4-1 and TRBJ2-5; 9 bases are a match to TRBD2. V dropped 3 bases and J dropped 4; count of bases not matched to a gene: 6. This CDR3 is 15 amino acids long. Per the germline V gene, CDR1 is MGHRA and CDR2 is YSYEKL. CDR3 amino acids: CASSQRGGPIETQYF. CDR3 DNA: TGCGCCAGCAGCCAGCGGGGGGGGCCGATAGAGACCCAGTACTTC.

This clone was seen once. The rearrangement uses TRBV3-1 (or the pseudogene TRBV3-2) and TRBJ1-4, with 9 nucleotides matching TRBD1. This CDR3 comprises 15 residues. Germline-derived CDR1 and CDR2 are LGHDT and YNNKEL (reference sequence). V was clipped by 1 base and J by 7 bases; unmatched bases: 4. As DNA, the CDR3 is TGTGCCAGCAGCCAAGTCGGGACAGGGCGTGAAAAACTGTTTTTT. Translated: CASSQVGTGREKLFF.

The J gene is TRBJ2-2, the V gene TRBV7-9, with 9 nucleotides matching TRBD1. V shed 3 bases and J 7 bases; nucleotides not matched to a gene: 6. The CDR3 is made up of 15 amino acids. Germline lookup yields CDR1 SEHNR and CDR2 FQNEAQ (reference sequence). This CDR3 reads CASSFGTGRHGELFF. The CDR3 region has the DNA TGTGCCAGCAGCTTCGGGACAGGGCGTCACGGGGAGCTGTTTTTT.

The rearrangement joins TRBV5-4 to TRBJ2-2; TRBD2 aligns across 7 bases. The J segment lost 4 bases and the V segment lost 0 bases, leaving 9 bases of the junction unmatched. This CDR3 comprises 17 residues. The germline V gene has CDR1 SGHNT and CDR2 YYREEE (reference sequence). The CDR3 sequence is CASSLDRGGSGTGELFF. The DNA of the CDR3 is TGTGCCAGCAGCTTGGATCGGGGAGGGTCGGGCACCGGGGAGCTGTTTTTT.

This clone has just a few counts. This chain joins TRBV5-1 and TRBJ2-2; 7 positions match TRBD2. There are 17 residues in the CDR3. CDR1 and CDR2 (germline): SGHRS, YFSETQ. Germline trimming cut 5 bases from V and 3 bases from J; bases unmatched to any gene: 13. The CDR3 sequence is CASSYESWTRDTGELFF. As DNA, the CDR3 is TGCGCCAGCAGTTACGAGTCTTGGACTAGAGACACCGGGGAGCTGTTTTTT.

This clone was detected only once. This sequence joins TRBV6-5 and TRBJ2-2, with 10 bases that match TRBD1. Germline values: CDR1 MNHEY, CDR2 SVGAGI. The CDR3 spans 15 residues. The trim removed 6 bases at V and 4 bases at J, leaving 5 bases unmatched. The CDR3 region has the DNA TGTGCCAGCAGGGACAGGGGGGAACGCACCGGGGAGCTGTTTTTT. Its protein is CASRDRGERTGELFF.

This clone was picked up one time. Written as DNA, the CDR3 is TGTGCCAGTAGTATCCCACAGGGGACCGGGGAGCTGTTTTTT. This sequence encodes CASSIPQGTGELFF. The rearrangement joins TRBV19 to TRBJ2-2, with TRBD1 matching over 7 bases. The ends lost 3 bases at V and 5 bases at J; junction bases unmatched: 3. Germline CDR1 and CDR2: LNHDA and SQIVND (reference sequence). This CDR3 spans 14 amino acids.

The gene calls are TRBV29-1 and TRBJ2-1; D might be TRBD2 (6 bases). The CDR3 extends over 14 amino acids. Germline V gene sequence: CDR1 SQVTM, CDR2 ANQGSEA. Trimming shortened V by 4 bases and J by 3 bases, and 13 bases separated the two germline ends. This chain's CDR3 is CSVGVTRGYNEQFF. The CDR3 bases are TGCAGCGTTGGAGTGACTAGAGGCTACAATGAGCAGTTCTTC.

The count of this clone is one. The V gene is TRBV5-4, the J gene TRBJ2-2; tentatively, D is TRBD2 (5 bases). Trimming shortened V by 0 bases and J by 0 bases, and 15 bases separated the two germline ends. Germline CDR1 SGHNT, CDR2 YYREEE (reference sequence). The CDR3 consists of 18 residues. CDR3: CASSLGGNSITNTGELFF. The CDR3 nucleotides are TGTGCCAGCAGCTTGGGAGGGAATAGCATCACGAACACCGGGGAGCTGTTTTTT. The complete variable domain, with remaining parts taken from reference TRBV5-4 and TRBJ2-2, reads ETGVTQSPTHLIKTRGQQVTLRCSSQSGHNTVSWYQQALGQGPQFIFQYYREEENGRGNFPPRFSGLQFPNYSSELNVNALELDDSALYLCASSLGGNSITNTGELFFGEGSRLTVL.

The V gene is TRBV7-9, the J gene TRBJ1-1; no definite D call. The CDR3 has 13 residues. Germline V gives CDR1 SEHNR, CDR2 FQNEAQ (reference sequence). V was pared by 1 base and J by 4 bases, with 7 bases between. The CDR3 spells CASSLVAPTEAFF. The CDR3 bases are TGTGCCAGCAGCTTAGTAGCCCCCACTGAAGCTTTCTTT.

This chain uses TRBV14 with TRBJ2-5; the match to TRBD2 covers 7 bases. Trimming took 1 base from V and 1 from J; bases not matched to a gene: 15. The V gene's germline CDR1 is SGHDN and CDR2 FVKESK. CDR3 length: 19 amino acids. CDR3 DNA sequence: TGTGCCAGCAGCCAAGCTAAATCGGGGGGTCCACAAGTCCAAGAGACCCAGTACTTC. Translated: CASSQAKSGGPQVQETQYF.